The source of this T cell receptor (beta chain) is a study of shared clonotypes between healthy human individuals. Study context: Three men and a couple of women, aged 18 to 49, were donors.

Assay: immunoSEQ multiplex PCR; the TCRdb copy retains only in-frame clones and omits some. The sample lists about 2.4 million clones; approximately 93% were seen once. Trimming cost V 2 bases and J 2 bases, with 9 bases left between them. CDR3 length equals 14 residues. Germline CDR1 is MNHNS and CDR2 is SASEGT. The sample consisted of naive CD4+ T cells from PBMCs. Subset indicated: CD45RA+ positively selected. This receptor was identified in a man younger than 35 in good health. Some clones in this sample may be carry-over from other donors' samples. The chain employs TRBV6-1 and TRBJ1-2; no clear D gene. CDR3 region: CASSEMTVNYGYTF. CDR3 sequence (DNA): TGTGCCAGCAGTGAAATGACGGTCAACTATGGCTACACCTTC.